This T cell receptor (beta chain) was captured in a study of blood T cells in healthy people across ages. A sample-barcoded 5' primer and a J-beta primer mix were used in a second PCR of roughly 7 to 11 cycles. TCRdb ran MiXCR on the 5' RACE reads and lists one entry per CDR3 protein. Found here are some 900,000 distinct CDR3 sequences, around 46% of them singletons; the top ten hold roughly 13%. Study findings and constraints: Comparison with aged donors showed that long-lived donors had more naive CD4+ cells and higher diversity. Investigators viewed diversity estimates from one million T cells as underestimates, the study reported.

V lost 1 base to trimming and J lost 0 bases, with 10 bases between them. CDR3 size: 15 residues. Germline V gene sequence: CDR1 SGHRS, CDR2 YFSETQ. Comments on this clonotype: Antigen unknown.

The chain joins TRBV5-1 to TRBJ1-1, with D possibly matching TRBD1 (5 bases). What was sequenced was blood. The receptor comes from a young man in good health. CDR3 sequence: CASSLPGPMNTEAFF. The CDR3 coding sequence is TGCGCCAGCAGCTTGCCGGGACCCATGAACACTGAAGCTTTCTTT.